This T cell receptor beta chain stems from a study of blood T cell repertoires in COVID-19. Clones were sequenced by immunoSEQ multiplex PCR, and TCRdb holds only the in-frame ones, with some missing. Of 200,000 to 250,000 clones in the sample, 80% to 90% were seen once. This clonotype originated in a woman aged 40 to 50 with acute COVID-19. The sequenced sample consisted of PBMCs or T cells enriched from blood (not recorded which).

CDR3 protein: CASSLVAGPWGYTF. CDR3 coding DNA: TGCGCCAGCAGCTTGGTGGCGGGACCTTGGGGCTACACCTTC. The chain joins TRBV5-1 to TRBJ1-2; perhaps TRBD1 as D (5 bases). In germline, CDR1 is SGHRS, CDR2 YFSETQ. The CDR3 is 14 residues long. The V end lost 0 bases, the J end lost 8 bases, and 14 bases lay between the germline ends.